Listed below are T cell receptor beta chains from one sample, sequenced in a study of T cell repertoires in cytomegalovirus infection. TCRdb re-called the reads with MiXCR, one entry per CDR3 protein. The sample consists of about 920,000 distinct CDR3 sequences, less than 40% of them appearing once. These receptors have no identified antigens. The sequencing used cultured CD8+ T cells from PBMCs, collected from culture after CMV antigen stimulation. These TCRs come from a human donor in good health (CMV status not recorded). Some clones in this sample may be carry-over from other donors' samples. Both conserved end residues are part of each CDR3. The order of the fields is CDR3 protein, CDR3 DNA, D gene, V gene, clone size, J gene. A D gene is named only where the DNA matches it firmly. A row's size may be missing; if present it is once, few, many or a size class.

CDSGAGWDTQYF,TGTGACAGCGGGGCAGGATGGGATACGCAGTATTTT,TRBD2,TRBV2,.,TRBJ2-3
CASSYSRLAGVYNEQFF,TGTGCCAGCAGTTACTCCCGACTAGCGGGGGTGTACAATGAGCAGTTCTTC,TRBD2,TRBV6-5,once,TRBJ2-1
CASRGQGAGLDTEAFF,TGTGCCAGCAGAGGACAGGGGGCAGGACTTGACACTGAAGCTTTCTTT,TRBD1,TRBV6-1,few,TRBJ1-1
CASSGPSGGATDTQYF,TGTGCCAGCAGTGGACCTAGCGGGGGGGCAACAGATACGCAGTATTTT,TRBD2,TRBV27,.,TRBJ2-3
CASSFPGTPMEALHF,TGTGCCAGCAGCTTTCCCGGGACACCCATGGAAGCCCTCCACTTT,.,TRBV11-2,few,TRBJ1-6
CASSSRPGRTDTQYF,TGTGCCAGCAGTTCAAGGCCAGGAAGGACAGATACGCAGTATTTT,.,TRBV27,few,TRBJ2-3
CASSYPGSSTDTQYF,TGTGCCAGCAGCTACCCGGGGAGCAGCACAGATACGCAGTATTTT,.,TRBV7-9,.,TRBJ2-3
CASSEQATQETQYF,TGTGCCAGCAGTGAACAAGCTACCCAAGAGACCCAGTACTTC,.,TRBV2,.,TRBJ2-5
CASSQEPGAMNQPQHF,TGTGCCAGCAGCCAAGAACCCGGGGCGATGAATCAGCCCCAGCATTTT,.,TRBV3-1,.,TRBJ1-5
CASEPYTGAGYTF,TGTGCCAGCGAACCATATACAGGGGCTGGCTACACCTTC,TRBD1,TRBV4-2,.,TRBJ1-2
CASIPGGLREAFF,TGTGCCAGTATCCCAGGGGGCTTAAGGGAAGCTTTCTTT,TRBD1,TRBV19,.,TRBJ1-1
CASTPGRGRADTQYF,TGTGCCAGCACCCCTGGGAGGGGCCGGGCAGATACGCAGTATTTT,TRBD2,TRBV28,.,TRBJ2-3
CASSLGLSLRRETQYF,TGTGCCAGCAGCTTAGGGCTCTCCCTCCGGCGGGAGACCCAGTACTTC,.,TRBV7-2,few,TRBJ2-5
CASSPIYMGDQPQHF,TGTGCCAGCAGTCCCATCTACATGGGGGATCAGCCCCAGCATTTT,.,TRBV6-1,.,TRBJ1-5
CASSRRDLTYEQYF,TGTGCCAGTAGCCGCAGAGACCTTACCTACGAGCAGTACTTC,.,TRBV19,few,TRBJ2-7
CASSYLDSTYEQYF,TGTGCCAGCAGCTATCTAGACAGTACCTACGAGCAGTACTTC,.,TRBV6-6,.,TRBJ2-7
CASRRPVNTEAFF,TGTGCCAGCAGGCGGCCTGTGAACACTGAAGCTTTCTTT,.,TRBV28,.,TRBJ1-1
CASSFRDQRADTQYF,TGTGCCAGCAGCTTCCGGGACCAGCGGGCAGATACGCAGTATTTT,.,TRBV7-2,many,TRBJ2-3
CASTKPLAGQGWNEQFF,TGCGCCAGCACCAAACCTTTAGCGGGACAGGGGTGGAATGAGCAGTTCTTC,TRBD1,TRBV10-2,many,TRBJ2-1
CASSLTSGGYETQYF,TGCGCCAGCAGCCTAACGTCGGGGGGATATGAGACCCAGTACTTC,TRBD2,TRBV5-1,few,TRBJ2-5
CASGGGLGPLNTGELFF,TGTGCCAGCGGAGGAGGACTTGGGCCCCTGAACACCGGGGAGCTGTTTTTT,.,TRBV7-9,few,TRBJ2-2
CASSREIGQGRSSGELFF,TGCGCCAGCAGCCGAGAGATTGGTCAGGGACGAAGTAGCGGGGAGCTGTTTTTT,.,TRBV4-1,.,TRBJ2-2
CASSPGPLQETQYF,TGCGCCAGCAGTCCCGGACCGCTCCAAGAGACCCAGTACTTC,.,TRBV4-1,.,TRBJ2-5
CASSLTPGTYNEQFF,TGTGCCAGCAGCTTGACCCCGGGGACTTACAATGAGCAGTTCTTC,.,TRBV7-8,many,TRBJ2-1
CASSHGRNEQFF,TGTGCCAGCAGCCATGGGAGGAATGAGCAGTTCTTC,.,TRBV6-5,.,TRBJ2-1
CASSLGGGGVGGKNIQYF,TGTGCCAGCAGCTTAGGAGGGGGCGGGGTCGGAGGCAAAAACATTCAGTACTTC,.,TRBV7-6,.,TRBJ2-4
CASGLVTGELFF,TGTGCTAGTGGTTTGGTTACCGGGGAGCTGTTTTTT,.,TRBV12-5,.,TRBJ2-2
CASSLRRTAYEQYF,TGTGCCAGCAGCTTAAGACGGACAGCCTACGAGCAGTACTTC,.,TRBV7-8,.,TRBJ2-7
CASSEGVYNEQFF,TGTGCCAGCAGCGAGGGGGTATACAATGAGCAGTTCTTC,.,TRBV7-9,many,TRBJ2-1
CVSSLWTDLNTEAFF,TGTGTCAGCAGTTTATGGACAGACTTGAACACTGAAGCTTTCTTT,.,TRBV28,.,TRBJ1-1
CASSLTHYENEQFF,TGCGCCAGCAGCCTCACCCACTACGAGAATGAGCAGTTCTTC,.,TRBV4-1,.,TRBJ2-1
CASNNGTYGYTF,TGTGCCAGCAATAACGGCACCTATGGCTACACCTTC,.,TRBV6-5,.,TRBJ1-2